Sequencing of this TCR beta chain was carried out in a study of T cell responses to AZD1222 COVID-19 vaccine (dated by TCRdb to about 2021). Notes on the research overall: AZD1222 recipients whose second dose came at about 4 weeks and those whose second dose came at about 12 weeks were combined into one group, since spike-specific TCR depth and breadth did not differ between the two schedules. Trial participants were enrolled into age subgroups of 18-55, 56-69 and 70-plus years, which contained approximately 150, 30 and 60 TCR-sequenced participants, respectively. A total of 230 or so trial participants underwent TCR sequencing, of whom some 210 received two doses of AZD1222 and around 25 received two doses of the MenACWY control vaccine. Overall study outcomes, separate from this receptor: After two AZD1222 doses, both the breadth and the depth of spike-specific TCRs were significantly higher than at day 0 and than in MenACWY recipients. Vaccine-associated CD4 TCRs spanned the whole spike protein, with dominant responses in regions 160-218 and 743-854. Epitopes outside the regions mutated in the B.1.351 and B.1.1.7 variants were reportedly recognized by nearly half of the unique spike-specific TCRs. Because no day 14 peak-response samples were available, repertoires were characterized only after the peak T cell response. The 56-69-year group was small, and its depth increase did not reach significance, likely because of low power. Most participants were white British and females outnumbered males, and the authors suggested that clonal diversity may have been underestimated. Conclusions about previously exposed vaccinees were limited because only five to seven AZD1222 recipients were SARS-CoV-2 seropositive at baseline.

The CDR3 regions of human TCRbeta chains were subjected to immunosequencing. Concerning the study's data processing: Repertoire TCRs were checked for matches against a reference library of SARS-CoV-2-specific TCRs that had been generated using the MIRA antigen-specificity platform. Breadth was defined as the fraction of unique TCRs that were SARS-CoV-2-associated, and depth was defined as the fraction of total T cells that were SARS-CoV-2-associated. Using the MIRA data, each spike-specific TCR was assigned both to the spike region to which the TCR was reactive and to a CD4 or CD8 class. Log10-transformed breadth and depth values were compared by one-way ANOVA with Sidak's multiple comparisons tests. Sourced from immuneACCESS, this table was stored by TCRdb with only in-frame sequences that have V and J called. A share of the clones is absent; for the studies checked, an unresolved V gene accounts for under half, and the remainder has no known explanation. From that table come the V and J calls and clone size; the DNA was used to work out D and trimming. The sample has over 100,000 clones on record, 70% to 90% of them singletons. The ten largest clonotypes hold 2% to 2.5% of the sample.

Taken with the paper, the label for time point translates to: baseline before first vaccination. The vaccinee samples were drawn from two UK trials, COV001 and COV002, one of which was a single-blind randomized controlled phase 2/3 trial testing AZD1222 (ChAdOx1 nCoV-19) in healthy adults. For TCRbeta chain sequencing, PBMC samples were collected from trial participants at day 0 and at day 28 after the second dose. On this clone itself: Which antigen it targets is not known. The input lacks base qualities; no much larger clone sits a single base away.

The CDR3 has 13 amino acids, counting the end cysteine and phenylalanine. The only DNA kept is the CDR3, 39 bases in frame from the first base. V loses 6 bases, J loses 8 bases, and the germline ends lie 16 bases apart. Sequenced material: peripheral blood, taken on day 0 of AZD1222 vaccination. The chain uses TRBV12-3 or TRBV12-4 and TRBJ1-2; the D segment could be TRBD1, given 6 matching bases. This sequence was found in an adult in good health. The CDR3 reads CASRGAGYSGYTF. The DNA is as follows: TGTGCCAGCAGGGGGGCGGGGTACTCCGGCTACACCTTC.